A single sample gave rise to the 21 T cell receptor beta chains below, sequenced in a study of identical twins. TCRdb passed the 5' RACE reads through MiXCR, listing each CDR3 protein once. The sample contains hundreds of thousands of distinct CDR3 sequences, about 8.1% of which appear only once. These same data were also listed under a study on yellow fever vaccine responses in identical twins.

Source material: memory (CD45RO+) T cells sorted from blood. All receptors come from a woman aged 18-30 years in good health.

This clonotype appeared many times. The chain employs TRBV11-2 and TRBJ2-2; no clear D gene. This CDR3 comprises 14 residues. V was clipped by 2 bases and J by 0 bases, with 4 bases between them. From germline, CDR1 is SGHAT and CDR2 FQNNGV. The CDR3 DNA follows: TGTGCCAGCAGCTTAATCGCGAACACCGGGGAGCTGTTTTTT. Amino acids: CASSLIANTGELFF.

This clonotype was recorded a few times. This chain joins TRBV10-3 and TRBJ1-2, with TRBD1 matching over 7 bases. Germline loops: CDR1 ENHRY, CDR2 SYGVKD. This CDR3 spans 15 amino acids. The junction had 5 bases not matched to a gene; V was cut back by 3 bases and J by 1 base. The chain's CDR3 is CAISDSTGHNYGYTF. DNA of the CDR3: TGTGCCATCAGTGATTCGACAGGGCATAACTATGGCTACACCTTC.

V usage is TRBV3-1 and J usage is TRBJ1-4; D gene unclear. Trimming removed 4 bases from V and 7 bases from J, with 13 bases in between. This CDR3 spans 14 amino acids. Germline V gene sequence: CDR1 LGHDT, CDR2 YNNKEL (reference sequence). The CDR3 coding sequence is TGTGCCAGCAGCCCTACATGGACGGGTGAAAAACTGTTTTTT. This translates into CASSPTWTGEKLFF.

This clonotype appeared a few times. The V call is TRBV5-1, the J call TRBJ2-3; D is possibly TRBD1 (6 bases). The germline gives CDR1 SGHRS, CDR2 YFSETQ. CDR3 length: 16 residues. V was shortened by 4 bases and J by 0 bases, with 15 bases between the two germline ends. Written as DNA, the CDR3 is TGCGCCAGCAGCACAAAGACAGGACCCAGCACAGATACGCAGTATTTT. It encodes CASSTKTGPSTDTQYF.

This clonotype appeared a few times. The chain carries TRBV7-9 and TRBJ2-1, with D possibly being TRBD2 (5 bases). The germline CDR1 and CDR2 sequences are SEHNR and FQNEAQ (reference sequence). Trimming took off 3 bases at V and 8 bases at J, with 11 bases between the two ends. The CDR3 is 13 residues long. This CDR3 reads CASSFGEYDEQFF. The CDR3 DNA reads TGTGCCAGCAGCTTCGGGGAATACGATGAGCAGTTCTTC.

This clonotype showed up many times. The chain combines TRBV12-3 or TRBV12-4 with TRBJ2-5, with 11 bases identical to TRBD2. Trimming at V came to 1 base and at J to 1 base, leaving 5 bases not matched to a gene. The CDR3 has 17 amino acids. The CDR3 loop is CASSLGRLAGFQETQYF. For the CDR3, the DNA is TGTGCCAGCAGTTTAGGCAGACTAGCGGGATTCCAAGAGACCCAGTACTTC.

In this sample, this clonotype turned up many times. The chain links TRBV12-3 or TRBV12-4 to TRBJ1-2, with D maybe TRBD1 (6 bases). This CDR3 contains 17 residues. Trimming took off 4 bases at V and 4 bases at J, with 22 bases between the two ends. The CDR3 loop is CASSSTRGGGSTYGYTF. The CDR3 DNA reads TGTGCCAGCAGTTCTACCCGGGGAGGGGGTTCGACCTATGGCTACACCTTC.

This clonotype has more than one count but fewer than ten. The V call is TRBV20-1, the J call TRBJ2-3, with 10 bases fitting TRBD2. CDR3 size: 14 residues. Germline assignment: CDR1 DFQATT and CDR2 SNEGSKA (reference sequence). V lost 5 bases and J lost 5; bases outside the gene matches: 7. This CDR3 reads CSARPRLAGDTQYF. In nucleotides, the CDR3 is TGCAGTGCTCGTCCCCGACTAGCGGGAGATACGCAGTATTTT.

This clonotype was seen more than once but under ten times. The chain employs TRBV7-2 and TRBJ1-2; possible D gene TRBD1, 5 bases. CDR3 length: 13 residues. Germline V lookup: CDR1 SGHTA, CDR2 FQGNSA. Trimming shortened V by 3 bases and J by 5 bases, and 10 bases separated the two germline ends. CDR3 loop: CASSLSGGYGYTF. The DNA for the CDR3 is TGTGCCAGCAGCTTGTCCGGGGGGTATGGCTACACCTTC. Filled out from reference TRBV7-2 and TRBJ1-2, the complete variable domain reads GAGVSQSPSNKVTEKGKDVELRCDPISGHTALYWYRQSLGQGLEFLIYFQGNSAPDKSGLPSDRFSAERTGGSVSTLTIQRTQQEDSAVYLCASSLSGGYGYTFGSGTRLTVV.

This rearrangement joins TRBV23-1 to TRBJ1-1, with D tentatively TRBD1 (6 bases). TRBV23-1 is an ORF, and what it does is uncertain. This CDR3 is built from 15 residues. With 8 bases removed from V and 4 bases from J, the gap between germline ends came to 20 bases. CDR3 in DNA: TGCGCCAGCCCGCCGCGGGGGGCCAAGGTCACTGAAGCTTTCTTT. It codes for CASPPRGAKVTEAFF.

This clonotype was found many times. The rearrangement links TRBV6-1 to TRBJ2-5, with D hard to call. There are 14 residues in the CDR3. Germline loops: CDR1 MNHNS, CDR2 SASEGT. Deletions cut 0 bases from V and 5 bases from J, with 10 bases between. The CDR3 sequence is CASSEALRRETQYF. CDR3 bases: TGTGCCAGCAGTGAAGCGCTAAGAAGGGAGACCCAGTACTTC.

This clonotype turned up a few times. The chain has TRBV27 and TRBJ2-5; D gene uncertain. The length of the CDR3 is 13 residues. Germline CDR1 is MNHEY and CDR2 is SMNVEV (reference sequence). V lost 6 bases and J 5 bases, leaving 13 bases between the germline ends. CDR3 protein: CASRYTEGETQYF. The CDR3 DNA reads TGTGCCAGCAGATACACGGAAGGGGAGACCCAGTACTTC.

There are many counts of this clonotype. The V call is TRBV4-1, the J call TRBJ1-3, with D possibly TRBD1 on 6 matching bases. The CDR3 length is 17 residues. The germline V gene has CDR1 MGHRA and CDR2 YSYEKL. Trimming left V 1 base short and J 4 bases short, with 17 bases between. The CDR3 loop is CASSQGSQGRRGNTIYF. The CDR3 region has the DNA TGCGCCAGCAGCCAAGGAAGTCAGGGGCGAAGAGGAAACACCATATATTTT.

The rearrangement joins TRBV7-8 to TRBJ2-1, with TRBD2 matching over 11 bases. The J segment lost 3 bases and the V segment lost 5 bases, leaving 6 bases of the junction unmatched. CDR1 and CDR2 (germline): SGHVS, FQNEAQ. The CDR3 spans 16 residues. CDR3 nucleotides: TGTGCCAGCAGCGAGCTACTAGCGGGAGTCTACAATGAGCAGTTCTTC. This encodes CASSELLAGVYNEQFF.

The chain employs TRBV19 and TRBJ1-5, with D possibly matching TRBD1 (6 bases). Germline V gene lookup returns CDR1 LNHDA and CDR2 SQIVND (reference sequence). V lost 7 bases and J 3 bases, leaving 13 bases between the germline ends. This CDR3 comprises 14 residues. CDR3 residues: CASTPWDTNQPQHF. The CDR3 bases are TGTGCCAGTACCCCCTGGGACACCAATCAGCCCCAGCATTTT.

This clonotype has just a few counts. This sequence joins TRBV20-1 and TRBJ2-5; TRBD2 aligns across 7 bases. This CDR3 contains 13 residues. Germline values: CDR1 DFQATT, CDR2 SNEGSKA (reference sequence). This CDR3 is CSQAGSGLETQYF. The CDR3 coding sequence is TGCAGCCAAGCGGGGTCAGGCCTTGAGACCCAGTACTTC.

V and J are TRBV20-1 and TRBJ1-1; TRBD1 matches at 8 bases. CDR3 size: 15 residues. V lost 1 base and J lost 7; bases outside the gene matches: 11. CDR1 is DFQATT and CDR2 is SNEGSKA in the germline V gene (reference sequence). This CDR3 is CSARAFQGAFGEAFF. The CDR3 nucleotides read TGCAGTGCTAGAGCCTTTCAGGGGGCCTTTGGTGAAGCTTTCTTT.

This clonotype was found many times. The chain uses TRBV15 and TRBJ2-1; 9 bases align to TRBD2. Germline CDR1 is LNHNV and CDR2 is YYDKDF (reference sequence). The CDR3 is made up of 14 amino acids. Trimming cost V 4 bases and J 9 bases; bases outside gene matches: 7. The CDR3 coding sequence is TGTGCCACCAGCAAAAACATGGGACTAGCTGAGCAGTTCTTC. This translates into CATSKNMGLAEQFF.

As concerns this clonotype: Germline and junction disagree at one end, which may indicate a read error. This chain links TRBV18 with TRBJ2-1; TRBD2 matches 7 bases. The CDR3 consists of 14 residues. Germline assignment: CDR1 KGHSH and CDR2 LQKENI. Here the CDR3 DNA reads TGTGCCAGCTCTCCCGGGACTAACTACGATGAGCAGTTCTTC. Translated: CASSPGTNYDEQFF.

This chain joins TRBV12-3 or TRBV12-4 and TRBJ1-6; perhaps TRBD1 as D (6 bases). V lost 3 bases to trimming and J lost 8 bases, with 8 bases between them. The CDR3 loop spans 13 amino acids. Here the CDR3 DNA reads TGTGCCAGCAGTTTCAGACAGGATTCACCCCTCCACTTT. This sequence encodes CASSFRQDSPLHF.

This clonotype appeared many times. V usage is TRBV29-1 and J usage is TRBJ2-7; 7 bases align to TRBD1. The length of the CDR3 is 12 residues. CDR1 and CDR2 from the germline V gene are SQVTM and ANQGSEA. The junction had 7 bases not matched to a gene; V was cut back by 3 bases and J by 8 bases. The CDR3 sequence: CSVDWDSSKQYF. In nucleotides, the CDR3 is TGCAGCGTTGACTGGGACAGCTCTAAGCAGTACTTC.